This T cell receptor beta chain was identified during a study of tumor-infiltrating lymphocytes in primary liver carcinoma. The V end was cut by 8 bases, the J end by 7 bases, with 15 bases between. Germline V lookup: CDR1 SGHAT, CDR2 FQNNGV. The CDR3 length is 14 residues. Extraction also yielded germline DNA, while blood RNA was obtained from unsorted whole blood. Of note for this clonotype: Possible read error: a much larger clone is one base away.

With a constant-region primer, TCR beta cDNA was made from approximately 450 ng of total RNA. Slightly modified ARM-PCR, run as three nested multiplex PCR rounds, produced the TCR beta libraries. A C-beta reverse primer and TRBV1-TRBV30 forward primers served in each of the first two PCR rounds, at 9 to 10 cycles apiece. One entry per CDR3 protein, called by TCRdb with MiXCR from the multiplex PCR reads. The sample includes approximately 300,000 distinct CDR3 sequences, about 60% of them seen just once. The sample taken for sequencing was peripheral blood. The chain uses TRBV11-2 and TRBJ1-6; D is unclear. The clonotype originates from a man in his forties or fifties with primary liver carcinoma and hepatitis B virus infection. CDR3 DNA: TGTGCCAGCTGCCACCGACGGTCGAATTCACCCCTCCACTTT. Translation gives CASCHRRSNSPLHF.